The clone carrying this T cell receptor (beta chain) is a singleton in its sample. Its antigen remains unknown. Assay: immunoSEQ multiplex PCR; the TCRdb copy retains only in-frame clones and omits some. The sample has under 200,000 clones; roughly 82% are singletons. This specimen comes from a study of cytomegalovirus exposure and HLA in healthy donors. Whole-study findings and limits: In the approximately 120 validation repertoires, a later analysis found that first-cohort TCR clusters tended to co-occur.

This CDR3 has 16 amino acids. The V segment lost 2 bases and the J segment 4 bases; nucleotides outside the gene matches: 5. Germline-derived CDR1 and CDR2 are SGDLS and YYNGEE. The receptor's source is a man between 18 and 29 years old in good health and CMV-seropositive. The rearrangement joins TRBV9 to TRBJ2-3, with 12 bases fitting TRBD2. The sequencing sample was made of PBMCs. Here the CDR3 reads CASSVRASGRADTQYF. The CDR3 DNA sequence: TGTGCCAGCAGCGTTAGGGCTAGCGGGAGGGCAGATACGCAGTATTTT. The variable domain in full, completed from reference TRBV9 and TRBJ2-3, reads DSGVTQTPKHLITATGQRVTLRCSPRSGDLSVYWYQQSLDQGLQFLIQYYNGEERAKGNILERFSAQQFPDLHSELNLSSLELGDSALYFCASSVRASGRADTQYFGPGTRLTVL.